This TCR beta chain was profiled in a study of CD8 T cells in Susac syndrome. This clonotype is a singleton in its sample. Trimming stripped 5 bases from V and 10 bases from J, with 18 bases between. Germline V gives CDR1 SQVTM, CDR2 ANQGSEA. The CDR3 loop spans 14 amino acids. With random hexamers, 0.5 to 1 ug RNA was reverse transcribed. TCR beta CDR3 was amplified by immunoSEQ covering 54 Vbeta and 13 Jbeta. TCRdb called the immunoSEQ multiplex PCR reads again in MiXCR, with one record for every CDR3 protein. The sample yields about 160,000 distinct CDR3 sequences, 93% seen once. The rearrangement uses TRBV29-1 and TRBJ1-6; D remains unclear. The receptor comes from a human donor in good health. Sequencing used CD4+ T cells from PBMCs. In nucleotides, the CDR3 is TGCAGCGTTCAGGAAGTCTCCCCGGGGTCACCCCTCCACTTT. Its translation is CSVQEVSPGSPLHF. The full variable domain, completed using reference TRBV29-1 and TRBJ1-6, is SAVISQKPSRDICQRGTSLTIQCQVDSQVTMMFWYRQQPGQSLTLIATANQGSEATYESGFVIDKFPISRPNLTFSTLTVSNMSPEDSSIYLCSVQEVSPGSPLHFGNGTRLTVT.